These 23 T cell receptor beta chains originate from one sample sequenced in a study of T cell repertoires in cytomegalovirus infection. One entry per CDR3 protein, called by TCRdb with MiXCR from the reads. Here the sample spans hundreds of thousands of distinct CDR3 sequences, around 18% being singletons. Sequenced: PBMCs. These receptors came from a human donor in good health (CMV status not recorded). Some clones in this sample may be carry-over from other donors' samples.

This clonotype turned up a few times. The chain links TRBV28 to TRBJ1-2, with D perhaps matching TRBD1 (5 bases). CDR3 length: 14 amino acids. Looked up from germline, CDR1 is MDHEN and CDR2 is SYDVKM. V was trimmed by 6 bases and J by 2 bases, leaving 13 bases between them. The CDR3 region has the DNA TGTGCCAGCAGCCAGTGGGGGGAGAACTATGGCTACACCTTC. Translating gives CASSQWGENYGYTF.

This clonotype was detected only a few times. In DNA, the CDR3 is TGTGCCAGCAGTTACTTCCCGGGGGGGTCGGGCTCACCCCTCCACTTT. Amino acids: CASSYFPGGSGSPLHF. The chain has TRBV6-5 and TRBJ1-6; TRBD1 might be the D (5 bases). The germline CDR1 and CDR2 sequences are MNHEY and SVGAGI. V was cut by 1 base and J by 10 bases, with 17 bases left in between. CDR3 size: 16 residues.

The chain couples TRBV29-1 to TRBJ2-2; D perhaps matches TRBD2 (6 bases). The V end was cut by 6 bases, the J end by 6 bases, with 11 bases between. CDR1 and CDR2 (germline): SQVTM, ANQGSEA. CDR3 length: 12 amino acids. CDR3 amino acids: CSVITGAGELFF. The DNA of the CDR3 is TGCAGCGTGATAACGGGGGCCGGGGAGCTGTTTTTT.

This chain connects TRBV7-2 to TRBJ2-4, with 13 bases matching TRBD2. This CDR3 is 17 amino acids long. Germline V gene sequence: CDR1 SGHTA, CDR2 FQGNSA. V lost 5 bases to trimming and J lost 1 base; unmatched junction nucleotides: 5. CDR3 DNA sequence: TGTGCCAGCAGCCTGGGGGGACTAGCGGGGGCCAAAAACATTCAGTACTTC. Encoded protein: CASSLGGLAGAKNIQYF.

This clonotype came up a few times. The J gene is TRBJ2-3, the V gene TRBV12-3 or TRBV12-4; perhaps TRBD2 as D (5 bases). The CDR3 runs 15 residues. Trimming pared 1 base from V and 3 bases from J, leaving 11 bases between. CDR3 in DNA: TGTGCCAGCAGTTTAGGGGGAGTAGGAACAGATACGCAGTATTTT. Protein: CASSLGGVGTDTQYF.

The table lists this clonotype with a few counts. The gene calls are TRBV11-2 and TRBJ2-2, with a tentative D call TRBD2 (6 bases). Trimming cost V 10 bases and J 0 bases, with 21 bases left between them. Germline V gene sequence: CDR1 SGHAT, CDR2 FQNNGV. This CDR3 spans 17 amino acids. In DNA, the CDR3 is TGTGCCACCGAGATGGGGAGGTGGGATACGAACACCGGGGAGCTGTTTTTT. Translated, it gives CATEMGRWDTNTGELFF.

The chain recombines TRBV10-3 with TRBJ2-1, with D unresolved. The CDR3 spans 13 residues. Germline V CDR1 and CDR2: ENHRY, SYGVKD. V lost 3 bases to trimming and J lost 6 bases, with 9 bases between them. Written as DNA, the CDR3 is TGTGCCATCAGTGAAAACAGCTCCAATGAGCAGTTCTTC. Its translation: CAISENSSNEQFF.

This clonotype was observed many times. The chain uses TRBV24-1 and TRBJ2-3; D may be TRBD2 (7 bases). Germline V gene lookup returns CDR1 KGHDR and CDR2 SFDVKD. Trimming shortened V by 8 bases and J by 2 bases, and 13 bases separated the two germline ends. The CDR3 has 14 amino acids. DNA for the CDR3: TGTGCCACCAACGAAGGGGGGGCCACAGATACGCAGTATTTT. Protein product: CATNEGGATDTQYF.

The chain joins TRBV28 to TRBJ2-2; the D is unclear. This CDR3 is 16 amino acids long. V lost 3 bases and J 3 bases, leaving 14 bases between the germline ends. The germline CDR1 and CDR2 sequences are MDHEN and SYDVKM. CDR3 region: CASSFRIGGDTGELFF. The DNA of the CDR3 is TGTGCCAGCAGTTTTCGGATAGGTGGGGACACCGGGGAGCTGTTTTTT.

This rearrangement joins TRBV6-6 to TRBJ1-4; D is undetermined. This CDR3 is built from 13 residues. V lost 2 bases, J lost 8 bases, and 9 bases lay in between. Germline V gives CDR1 MNHNY, CDR2 SVGAGI (reference sequence). CDR3 bases: TGTGCCAGCAGTTACCGGCCGGGAGAAAAACTGTTTTTT. Protein: CASSYRPGEKLFF.

This clonotype appeared a few times. The V call is TRBV12-3 or TRBV12-4, the J call TRBJ2-3; tentatively, D is TRBD2 (6 bases). Trimming left V 6 bases short and J 1 base short, with 17 bases between. The CDR3 totals 16 residues. The CDR3 sequence is CASSPRTTLGTDTQYF. The CDR3 coding sequence is TGTGCCAGCAGCCCCCGGACTACTCTCGGCACAGATACGCAGTATTTT.

This clonotype was seen many times. The chain recombines TRBV7-8 with TRBJ2-3; 15 bases fit TRBD2. The J segment lost 6 bases and the V segment lost 2 bases, leaving 3 bases of the junction unmatched. There are 16 residues in the CDR3. Germline V gene sequence: CDR1 SGHVS, CDR2 FQNEAQ. CDR3 protein: CASSLRTSGGGDTQYF. Here the CDR3 DNA reads TGTGCCAGCAGCTTAAGGACTAGCGGGGGGGGTGATACGCAGTATTTT.

This clonotype was observed a few times. The chain has TRBV12-3 or TRBV12-4 and TRBJ2-3; 7 nucleotides agree with TRBD2. CDR3 size: 16 residues. V gave up 3 bases and J gave up 0 bases; unmatched junction bases: 6. For the CDR3, the DNA is TGTGCCAGCAGTTTGGCGGGGGACTCTAGCACAGATACGCAGTATTTT. Translated, it gives CASSLAGDSSTDTQYF.

This clonotype was picked up one time. The rearrangement links TRBV5-1 to TRBJ2-5, with 7 bases aligning to TRBD1. CDR3 size: 14 residues. The J segment lost 3 bases and the V segment lost 1 base, leaving 3 bases of the junction unmatched. Looked up from germline, CDR1 is SGHRS and CDR2 is YFSETQ. This chain's CDR3 is CASSLRQGKETQYF. Written as DNA, the CDR3 is TGCGCCAGCAGCTTGCGACAGGGAAAAGAGACCCAGTACTTC.

CDR3 nucleotides: TGTGCCAGCAGTCAGGGGAGCTACACCTTC. Its translation is CASSQGSYTF. The V and J genes are TRBV12-3 or TRBV12-4 and TRBJ1-2; tentatively, D is TRBD1 (6 bases). V was shortened by 5 bases and J by 9 bases, with 7 bases between the two germline ends. The CDR3 has 10 amino acids.

The sample holds many counts of this clonotype. This chain links TRBV12-3 or TRBV12-4 with TRBJ1-5; 7 nucleotides align to TRBD1. J gave up 2 bases and V 6 bases, and 7 bases lay outside the gene matches. The CDR3 sequence is 15 residues long. DNA for the CDR3: TGTGCCAGCAGGTCAGACAGGGTGGGCAATCAGCCCCAGCATTTT. It yields the protein CASRSDRVGNQPQHF.

The rearrangement links TRBV20-1 to TRBJ1-2, with D unclear. CDR1 and CDR2 (germline): DFQATT, SNEGSKA (reference sequence). V lost 0 bases and J 4 bases, leaving 9 bases between the germline ends. This CDR3 comprises 13 residues. The CDR3 nucleotides are TGCAGTGCTAGAGATTCTGAGTCCTATGGCTACACCTTC. Amino acid sequence: CSARDSESYGYTF.

This clonotype was picked up many times. The rearrangement joins TRBV7-2 to TRBJ2-3, with D maybe TRBD1 (5 bases). Trimming stripped 5 bases from V and 4 bases from J, with 10 bases between. CDR3 length: 13 residues. From germline, CDR1 is SGHTA and CDR2 FQGNSA. The CDR3 nucleotides are TGTGCCAGCAGCCCGACACAGGCAGATACGCAGTATTTT. This codes for CASSPTQADTQYF.

This clonotype was seen more than once but under ten times. The genes are TRBV2 and TRBJ2-1; no clear D gene. Looked up from germline, CDR1 is SNHLY and CDR2 is FYNNEI. The V gene lost 3 bases and the J gene lost 2 bases, with 8 bases spanning the gap. The CDR3 extends over 14 amino acids. This chain's CDR3 is CASSDGRTYNEQFF. The CDR3 nucleotides read TGTGCCAGCAGTGATGGCCGGACCTACAATGAGCAGTTCTTC. Combining the CDR3 with reference TRBV2 and TRBJ2-1 gives the whole variable domain EPEVTQTPSHQVTQMGQEVILRCVPISNHLYFYWYRQILGQKVEFLVSFYNNEISEKSEIFDDQFSVERPDGSNFTLKIRSTKLEDSAMYFCASSDGRTYNEQFFGPGTRLTVL.

The rearrangement joins TRBV4-1 to TRBJ2-1; TRBD1 or TRBD2 may be the D gene (5 bases each). The germline gives CDR1 MGHRA, CDR2 YSYEKL. The CDR3 is 16 amino acids. V was pared by 0 bases and J by 9 bases, with 18 bases between. In DNA, the CDR3 is TGCGCCAGCAGCCAAGATCCCAACAGTTGGGACGGTGAGCAGTTCTTC. It codes for CASSQDPNSWDGEQFF.

The chain links TRBV5-4 to TRBJ2-1, with TRBD2 matching 9 bases. Per germline, CDR1 SGHNT and CDR2 YYREEE (reference sequence). The V segment lost 3 bases and the J segment 0 bases; nucleotides outside the gene matches: 19. This CDR3 contains 21 residues. The CDR3 here is CASSWGSALAGFSTSYNEQFF. CDR3 DNA sequence: TGTGCCAGCAGCTGGGGCTCTGCACTAGCGGGCTTTTCGACCTCCTACAATGAGCAGTTCTTC.

This sequence joins TRBV7-2 and TRBJ2-3; D is ambiguous. This CDR3 is built from 13 residues. Trimming took off 5 bases at V and 2 bases at J, with 8 bases between the two ends. Looked up from germline, CDR1 is SGHTA and CDR2 is FQGNSA. The CDR3 sequence: CASSQRTTDTQYF. CDR3 bases: TGTGCCAGCAGCCAAAGGACCACAGATACGCAGTATTTT.

The table lists this clonotype with many counts. The gene calls are TRBV7-8 and TRBJ2-3; no clear D gene. This CDR3 is 17 amino acids long. Germline lookup yields CDR1 SGHVS and CDR2 FQNEAQ. Trimming cost V 1 base and J 0 bases, with 14 bases left between them. CDR3 region: CASSLVASTTSTDTQYF. As DNA, the CDR3 is TGTGCCAGCAGCTTAGTGGCTTCAACCACTAGCACAGATACGCAGTATTTT.